The clone carrying this T cell receptor beta chain was counted ten times or more. The antigen is not known. The source of the sample is a study of identical twins. Study results and caveats: Cross-sectional statistics underpinned the conclusions; the same donors were not followed.

One entry per CDR3 protein, called by TCRdb with MiXCR from the 5' RACE reads. The sample has roughly 690,000 distinct CDR3 sequences, around 6.1% seen once. The CDR3 extends over 16 amino acids. The V and J ends lost 5 bases and 5 bases, in that order; junction bases with no gene match: 11. This receptor was identified in a man in his late teens or twenties in good health. The V and J genes are TRBV12-3 or TRBV12-4 and TRBJ1-5; 8 bases are a match to TRBD1. Sequencing input: naive T cells sorted from blood. CDR3 coding DNA: TGTGCCAGCAGTAAATCTATGACAGGGGCCTATCAGCCCCAGCATTTT. Translated: CASSKSMTGAYQPQHF.